A single sample gave rise to the 10 T cell receptor beta chains below, sequenced in a study of a mutant IDH1 vaccine in newly diagnosed glioma. Their antigens are not known. Documented time point: week 47, end of study. The study gave 300 ug of mutant IDH1 20-mer peptide per vaccine dose, with topical imiquimod. The method was immunoSEQ multiplex PCR; TCRdb's version includes in-frame clones alone and lacks a portion of them. Here the sample spans over 10,000 clones, around 81% being singletons. The sample here was PBMCs, taken from a glioma patient whose treatment included an IDH1 peptide vaccine. Every receptor here comes from a woman aged 40 to 50 with glioma.

J is TRBJ1-2 and V is TRBV5-4; D uncertain. V was trimmed by 4 bases and J by 4 bases, leaving 11 bases between them. The CDR3 totals 13 residues. Germline CDR1 SGHNT, CDR2 YYREEE (reference sequence). The CDR3 here is CASSRTAGYGYTF. CDR3 DNA: TGTGCCAGCAGCCGGACGGCGGGCTATGGCTACACCTTC. The full variable domain, in which reference TRBV5-4 and TRBJ1-2 provide the parts outside the CDR3, is ETGVTQSPTHLIKTRGQQVTLRCSSQSGHNTVSWYQQALGQGPQFIFQYYREEENGRGNFPPRFSGLQFPNYSSELNVNALELDDSALYLCASSRTAGYGYTFGSGTRLTVV.

This chain links TRBV9 with TRBJ1-6; 7 bases are a match to TRBD1. CDR1 and CDR2 from the germline V gene are SGDLS and YYNGEE. The CDR3 spans 15 residues. V lost 3 bases and J lost 10; bases outside the gene matches: 10. The CDR3: CASSAEDRWRSPLHF. CDR3 DNA: TGTGCCAGCAGCGCCGAGGACAGGTGGAGGTCACCCCTCCACTTT.

V is TRBV27 and J is TRBJ2-7; a weak D match, TRBD1 (6 bases). The CDR3 spans 11 residues. The V and J ends lost 6 bases and 3 bases respectively, with 6 bases between them. The germline gives CDR1 MNHEY, CDR2 SMNVEV (reference sequence). This CDR3 is CASRQGYEQYF. The DNA for the CDR3 is TGTGCCAGCAGACAGGGCTACGAGCAGTACTTC.

The chain recombines TRBV7-2 with TRBJ1-2; a weak D match, TRBD1 (5 bases). Looked up from germline, CDR1 is SGHTA and CDR2 is FQGNSA. V lost 0 bases, J lost 8 bases, and 25 bases lay in between. The CDR3 is 18 amino acids. For the CDR3, the DNA is TGTGCCAGCAGCTTAGCCTCCCCTGTAGGGGACGACGGTAAGGGCTACACCTTC. Residues: CASSLASPVGDDGKGYTF. The whole variable domain, filled in from reference TRBV7-2 and TRBJ1-2, reads GAGVSQSPSNKVTEKGKDVELRCDPISGHTALYWYRQSLGQGLEFLIYFQGNSAPDKSGLPSDRFSAERTGGSVSTLTIQRTQQEDSAVYLCASSLASPVGDDGKGYTFGSGTRLTVV.

The gene calls are TRBV7-2 and TRBJ1-5; 8 bases fit TRBD1. V lost 0 bases, J lost 5 bases, and 3 bases stayed unmatched. CDR3 size: 15 residues. Germline CDR1 reads SGHTA; CDR2 reads FQGNSA. The CDR3 reads CASSLADRADQPQHF. CDR3 sequence (DNA): TGTGCCAGCAGCTTAGCGGACAGGGCGGATCAGCCCCAGCATTTT.

The J gene is TRBJ2-7, the V gene TRBV25-1; D is uncertain. Germline V gene sequence: CDR1 MGHDK, CDR2 SYGVNS. This CDR3 is built from 12 residues. The V end was cut by 9 bases, the J end by 2 bases, with 11 bases between. The CDR3 reads CASLYLPYEQYF. In nucleotides, the CDR3 is TGTGCCAGTTTATACCTCCCCTACGAGCAGTACTTC.

This clone was recorded only once. This chain uses TRBV10-1 with TRBJ1-5; TRBD1 agrees at 8 bases. The V gene end was trimmed by 8 bases and the J gene end by 2 bases; junction bases not matched to a gene: 11. This CDR3 is 16 amino acids long. Per germline, CDR1 WNHNN and CDR2 SYGVQD (reference sequence). The CDR3 sequence: CASRYLDRGGNQPQHF. CDR3 in DNA: TGCGCCAGCCGATACCTTGACAGGGGAGGCAATCAGCCCCAGCATTTT.

The V and J genes are TRBV2 and TRBJ2-5, with 13 bases fitting TRBD2. The CDR3 has 17 amino acids. The V gene end was trimmed by 7 bases and the J gene end by 4 bases; junction bases not matched to a gene: 12. From germline, CDR1 is SNHLY and CDR2 FYNNEI. For the CDR3, the DNA is TGTGCCAGCATCCCCTTCGGGACTAGCGGGACCGGAGAGACCCAGTACTTC. It yields the protein CASIPFGTSGTGETQYF.

The rearrangement uses TRBV5-4 and TRBJ1-6; the D is unclear. The CDR3 covers 13 residues. V lost 4 bases, J lost 7 bases, and 9 bases lay in between. CDR1 and CDR2 from the germline V gene are SGHNT and YYREEE (reference sequence). The CDR3: CASSQTQNSPLHF. CDR3 DNA: TGTGCCAGCAGCCAAACACAGAATTCACCCCTCCACTTT. Filled out from reference TRBV5-4 and TRBJ1-6, the complete variable domain reads ETGVTQSPTHLIKTRGQQVTLRCSSQSGHNTVSWYQQALGQGPQFIFQYYREEENGRGNFPPRFSGLQFPNYSSELNVNALELDDSALYLCASSQTQNSPLHFGNGTRLTVT.

This rearrangement joins TRBV11-2 to TRBJ2-3; TRBD1 matches 8 bases. The CDR3 covers 15 residues. V gave up 5 bases and J gave up 2 bases; unmatched junction bases: 6. Germline V gene lookup returns CDR1 SGHAT and CDR2 FQNNGV. DNA of the CDR3: TGTGCCAGCAGCGAAAGGACAGGGCTCACAGATACGCAGTATTTT. Its translation: CASSERTGLTDTQYF.